The next 17 T cell receptor beta chains were all read from a single sample in a study of shared clonotypes between healthy human individuals. TCRdb's table, derived via immunoSEQ multiplex PCR, lists solely in-frame clones and lacks some. The sample has roughly 1,800,000 clones, about 95% seen once. Terminally differentiated effector memory CD45RA+ cells were left out of the naive CD8 fraction, which was CD45RO-negative and positively selected for CCR7. Input material: naive CD8+ T cells sorted from blood. The receptors stem from a man between 18 and 35 years old in good health.

The chain links TRBV9 to TRBJ1-1; possible D gene TRBD1, 6 bases. Deletions cut 0 bases from V and 4 bases from J, with 13 bases between. CDR3 length equals 15 residues. The germline gives CDR1 SGDLS, CDR2 YYNGEE. DNA for the CDR3: TGTGCCAGCAGCGTAGTAAGGATGGACAGCACTGAAGCTTTCTTT. Amino acids: CASSVVRMDSTEAFF.

The chain is built from TRBV7-9 and TRBJ1-6, with D hard to call. Deletions cut 7 bases from V and 6 bases from J, with 7 bases between. This CDR3 has 12 amino acids. Germline V gene sequence: CDR1 SEHNR, CDR2 FQNEAQ (reference sequence). The CDR3 loop is CASTQTNSPLHF. CDR3 nucleotide sequence: TGTGCCAGCACCCAGACTAATTCACCCCTCCACTTT.

The rearrangement uses TRBV7-2 and TRBJ2-3; 11 bases align to TRBD2. Germline assignment: CDR1 SGHTA and CDR2 FQGNSA. This CDR3 region has 16 residues. The trim removed 5 bases at V and 4 bases at J, leaving 8 bases unmatched. In nucleotides, the CDR3 is TGTGCCAGCAGCACTAGCGGGGGCTTGGGGGCAGATACGCAGTATTTT. It encodes CASSTSGGLGADTQYF.

The chain uses TRBV2 and TRBJ2-2; D gene ambiguous. This CDR3 spans 15 amino acids. In germline, CDR1 is SNHLY, CDR2 FYNNEI. V shed 5 bases and J shed 1 base, with 11 bases lying between them. The DNA for the CDR3 is TGTGCCAGCAGTCCTGACCCCGTGAACACCGGGGAGCTGTTTTTT. Encoded protein: CASSPDPVNTGELFF.

V and J are TRBV19 and TRBJ1-6; 10 bases are a match to TRBD1. V was clipped by 6 bases and J by 8 bases; unmatched bases: 10. In germline, CDR1 is LNHDA, CDR2 SQIVND (reference sequence). There are 16 residues in the CDR3. CDR3: CASRSDRGAVDSPLHF. The CDR3 coding sequence is TGTGCCAGTAGGTCGGACAGGGGGGCTGTTGATTCACCCCTCCACTTT.

Of note for this clone: Additional DNA sequences in this sample encode the identical CDR3. V gene TRBV6-5 combines with J gene TRBJ2-5; D uncertain. Germline CDR1 is MNHEY and CDR2 is SVGAGI. The V end was cut by 2 bases, the J end by 1 base, with 8 bases between. This CDR3 has 14 amino acids. CDR3: CASSYGLGQETQYF. The CDR3 DNA is TGTGCCAGCAGTTACGGTCTAGGCCAAGAGACCCAGTACTTC.

This clone was detected only a few times. The sample contains more than one DNA sequence encoding this CDR3. The chain carries TRBV11-2 and TRBJ2-7, with 8 positions matching TRBD2. CDR3 length: 14 amino acids. The germline V gene encodes CDR1 SGHAT and CDR2 FQNNGV. J was trimmed by 2 bases and V by 1 base; bases with no gene match: 1. The CDR3 nucleotides read TGTGCCAGCAGCTTAGCGGGGGGGCCCTACGAGCAGTACTTC. It encodes CASSLAGGPYEQYF.

The genes are TRBV7-2 and TRBJ2-5; tentative D call: TRBD2 (5 bases). V lost 5 bases to trimming and J lost 2 bases, with 12 bases between them. This CDR3 is built from 14 residues. Germline assignment: CDR1 SGHTA and CDR2 FQGNSA. This CDR3 is CASSPWERQETQYF. CDR3 sequence (DNA): TGTGCCAGCAGCCCCTGGGAGAGACAAGAGACCCAGTACTTC.

The chain recombines TRBV4-1 with TRBJ2-2, with 9 bases aligning to TRBD1. CDR3 length: 19 amino acids. V gave up 0 bases and J gave up 1 base; unmatched junction bases: 9. Germline values: CDR1 MGHRA, CDR2 YSYEKL. CDR3 coding DNA: TGCGCCAGCAGCCAAGAGGTCCCCACAGGGGGCTTGAACACCGGGGAGCTGTTTTTT. Encoded protein: CASSQEVPTGGLNTGELFF.

J is TRBJ2-2 and V is TRBV7-9; D possibly corresponds to TRBD1 (6 bases). Germline-derived CDR1 and CDR2 are SEHNR and FQNEAQ (reference sequence). CDR3 length: 17 residues. V was shortened by 4 bases and J by 0 bases, with 15 bases between the two germline ends. The CDR3, as DNA: TGTGCCAGCAGCTCCATCCCGGGACACGCGAACACCGGGGAGCTGTTTTTT. Translating it yields CASSSIPGHANTGELFF.

This clone was picked up a small number of times. In the same sample, other DNA sequences code for this CDR3. The V and J genes are TRBV11-2 and TRBJ2-7; weak D call: TRBD1 (5 bases). Germline V lookup: CDR1 SGHAT, CDR2 FQNNGV. There are 12 residues in the CDR3. V lost 1 base to trimming and J lost 5 bases, with 6 bases between them. The CDR3 protein is CASSLGGHEQYF. Here the CDR3 DNA reads TGTGCCAGCAGCTTAGGGGGCCACGAGCAGTACTTC.

CDR3 in DNA: TGTGCCAGCAGCTTAGACAGGGGTACCTACGAGCAGTACTTC. It is translated as CASSLDRGTYEQYF. The chain couples TRBV7-8 to TRBJ2-7, with TRBD1 matching over 7 bases. V lost 1 base, J lost 2 bases, and 2 bases stayed unmatched. The germline gives CDR1 SGHVS, CDR2 FQNEAQ. The CDR3 loop spans 14 amino acids. Supplemented by reference TRBV7-8 and TRBJ2-7, the full variable domain reads GAGVSQSPRYKVAKRGQDVALRCDPISGHVSLFWYQQALGQGPEFLTYFQNEAQLDKSGLPSDRFFAERPEGSVSTLKIQRTQQEDSAVYLCASSLDRGTYEQYFGPGTRLTVT.

The rearrangement links TRBV27 to TRBJ2-1; D gene unclear. Between the trimmed V and J ends, which lost 4 bases and 3 bases, there was a span of 16 bases. Germline CDR1 reads MNHEY; CDR2 reads SMNVEV (reference sequence). This CDR3 contains 16 residues. CDR3 sequence: CASSSPSRVVYNEQFF. The CDR3 nucleotides are TGTGCCAGCAGTTCCCCCAGTAGGGTGGTCTACAATGAGCAGTTCTTC.

This chain uses TRBV4-3 with TRBJ1-4, with 9 nucleotides matching TRBD1. The junction had 0 bases not matched to a gene; V was cut back by 4 bases and J by 6 bases. The CDR3 is made up of 13 amino acids. Germline V gives CDR1 LGHNA, CDR2 YSLEER. CDR3 amino acids: CASSRDRDEKLFF. For the CDR3, the DNA is TGCGCCAGCAGCCGGGACAGGGATGAAAAACTGTTTTTT.

The rearrangement joins TRBV28 to TRBJ2-5, with 7 bases fitting TRBD1. V gave up 2 bases and J gave up 0 bases; unmatched junction bases: 9. Germline V gives CDR1 MDHEN, CDR2 SYDVKM. CDR3 size: 17 residues. The CDR3 sequence: CASSLSPLGQDQETQYF. CDR3 coding DNA: TGTGCCAGCAGTTTAAGCCCACTAGGACAGGACCAAGAGACCCAGTACTTC. Full variable domain (remainder filled in from reference TRBV28 and TRBJ2-5): DVKVTQSSRYLVKRTGEKVFLECVQDMDHENMFWYRQDPGLGLRLIYFSYDVKMKEKGDIPEGYSVSREKKERFSLILESASTNQTSMYLCASSLSPLGQDQETQYFGPGTRLLVL.

The rearrangement joins TRBV7-8 to TRBJ2-7; 7 bases are shared with TRBD1. Germline V gene data show CDR1 as SGHVS and CDR2 as FQNEAQ. Losses at the gene ends were 4 bases for V and 7 bases for J; bases not matched to a gene: 7. The CDR3 totals 13 residues. The CDR3 reads CASSSGQPPEQYF. In DNA form, the CDR3 reads TGTGCCAGCAGCTCGGGACAGCCGCCGGAGCAGTACTTC.

The genes are TRBV7-9 and TRBJ2-5; tentatively, D is TRBD2 (7 bases). The CDR3 spans 13 residues. Germline V lookup: CDR1 SEHNR, CDR2 FQNEAQ (reference sequence). V shed 11 bases and J shed 4 bases, with 17 bases lying between them. The CDR3 bases are TGTGCCGAGGAGGGGGAGGGCCTAGAGACCCAGTACTTC. Translating it yields CAEEGEGLETQYF.